This T cell receptor (beta chain) was retrieved from a study of T cell repertoires in cytomegalovirus infection. As for the study in general: Indicated by public TCR beta signatures were CMV infection and matching HLA type. Study observations and caveats: In two of eight donors, the top clonotype was HLA-C-restricted CMV-specific. Identification of carriers of CMV plus the relevant HLA was achieved through cumulative public TCR beta family frequency.

As to this clonotype: The antigen remains unidentified.

A single record per CDR3 protein comes from TCRdb applying MiXCR to the reads. This table holds about 740,000 distinct CDR3 sequences, 35% to 45% found once. Trimming pared 5 bases from V and 15 bases from J, leaving 23 bases between. The germline CDR1 and CDR2 sequences are MNHEY and SVGAGI. The CDR3 covers 14 residues. Sequenced material: PBMCs. V is TRBV6-5 and J is TRBJ2-1, with D possibly matching TRBD2 (6 bases). This TCR was recovered from a human donor in good health (CMV status not recorded). Some clones in this sample may be carry-over from other donors' samples. The CDR3 loop reads CASSPPVGGNFLFF. In nucleotides, the CDR3 is TGTGCCAGCAGTCCCCCAGTCGGCGGGAATTTTTTGTTCTTC.